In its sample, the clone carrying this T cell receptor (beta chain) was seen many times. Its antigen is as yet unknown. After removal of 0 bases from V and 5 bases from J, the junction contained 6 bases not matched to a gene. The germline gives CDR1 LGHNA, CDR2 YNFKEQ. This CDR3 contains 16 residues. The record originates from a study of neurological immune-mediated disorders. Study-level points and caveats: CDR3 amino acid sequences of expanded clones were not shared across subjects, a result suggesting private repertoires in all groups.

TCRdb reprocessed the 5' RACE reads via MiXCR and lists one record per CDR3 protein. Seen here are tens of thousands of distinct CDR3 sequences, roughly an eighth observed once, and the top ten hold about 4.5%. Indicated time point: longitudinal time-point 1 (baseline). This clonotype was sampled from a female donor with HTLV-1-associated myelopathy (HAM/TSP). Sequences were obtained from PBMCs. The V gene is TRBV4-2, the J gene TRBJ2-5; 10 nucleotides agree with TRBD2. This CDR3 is CASSQEGSGGRETQYF. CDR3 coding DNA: TGTGCCAGCAGCCAAGAAGGTAGCGGGGGGAGGGAGACCCAGTACTTC.